This note documents a single T cell receptor (beta chain) sequence. Its antigen is unknown. Negative selection yielded untouched CD4+ T cells of average about 98% purity. The CDR3 length is 16 residues. CDR1 SGHTA and CDR2 FQGNSA come from the germline V gene. V dropped 1 base and J dropped 6 bases, with 18 bases sitting between them. The data belong to a study of T cell repertoires and HLA-DP antigens. Pre-culture CD4+ samples were sequenced deeply, targeting around 200,000 T cell genomes. TCRdb's table, derived via immunoSEQ multiplex PCR, lists solely in-frame clones and lacks some. Of around 100,000 clones listed, more than 85% are singletons. Study conclusions and caveats: No separate analysis of naive versus memory CD4+ cells was done.

The source material was CD4+ T cells from PBMCs. This chain connects TRBV7-2 to TRBJ2-5; D remains ambiguous. The clonotype comes from a young woman in good health and CMV-seronegative. In nucleotides, the CDR3 is TGTGCCAGCAGCTTAGTCCCTGGTGGGGTGAGACAGACCCAGTACTTC. As protein: CASSLVPGGVRQTQYF.